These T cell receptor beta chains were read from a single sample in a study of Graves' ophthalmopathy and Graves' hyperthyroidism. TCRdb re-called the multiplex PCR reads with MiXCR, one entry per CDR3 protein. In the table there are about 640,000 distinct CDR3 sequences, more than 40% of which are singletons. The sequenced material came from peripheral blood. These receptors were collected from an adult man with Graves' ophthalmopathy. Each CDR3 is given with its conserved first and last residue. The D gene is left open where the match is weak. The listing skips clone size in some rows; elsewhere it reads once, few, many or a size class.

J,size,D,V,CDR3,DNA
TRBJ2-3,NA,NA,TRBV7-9,CASSLREGRDTQYF,TGTGCCAGCAGCCTACGAGAGGGCCGAGATACGCAGTATTTT
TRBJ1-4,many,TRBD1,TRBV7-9,CASSTGTVLNEKLFF,TGTGCCAGCAGCACGGGGACAGTCCTTAATGAAAAACTGTTTTTT
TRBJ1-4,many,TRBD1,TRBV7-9,CASSRQGIDEKLFF,TGTGCCAGCAGCCGACAGGGTATAGATGAAAAACTGTTTTTT
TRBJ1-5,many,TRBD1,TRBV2,CASSEAGTVSNQPQHF,TGTGCCAGCAGTGAAGCGGGGACAGTGAGCAATCAGCCCCAGCATTTT
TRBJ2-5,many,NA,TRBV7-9,CASSLGGRNQETQYF,TGTGCCAGCAGCTTAGGGGGGCGTAACCAAGAGACCCAGTACTTC
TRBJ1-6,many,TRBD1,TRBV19,CASSGTGGISPLHF,TGTGCCAGTAGCGGGACAGGGGGAATTTCACCCCTCCACTTT
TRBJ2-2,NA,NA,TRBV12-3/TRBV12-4,CASSAQGLTNTGELFF,TGTGCCAGCAGTGCGCAGGGGCTTACGAACACCGGGGAGCTGTTTTTT
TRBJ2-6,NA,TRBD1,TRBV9,CASSPGQGDSGANVLTF,TGTGCCAGCTCCCCGGGACAGGGTGATTCTGGGGCCAACGTCCTGACTTTC
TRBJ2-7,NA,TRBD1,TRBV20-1,CSARFSGQGAVNEQYF,TGCAGTGCTAGATTCTCGGGACAGGGGGCAGTCAACGAGCAGTACTTC
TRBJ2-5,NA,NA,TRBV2,CASVPQGGQETQYF,TGTGCCAGCGTCCCCCAGGGTGGCCAAGAGACCCAGTACTTC
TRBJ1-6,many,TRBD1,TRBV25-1,CASSGVGQLNNSPLHF,TGTGCCAGCAGTGGGGTGGGACAGCTTAATAATTCACCCCTCCACTTT
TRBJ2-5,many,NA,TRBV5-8,CASSLAVGRETQYF,TGTGCCAGCAGCTTGGCCGTGGGGCGAGAGACCCAGTACTTC
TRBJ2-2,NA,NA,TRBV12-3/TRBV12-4,CASSQDAWTPANTGELFF,TGTGCCAGCAGTCAGGACGCATGGACACCTGCGAACACCGGGGAGCTGTTTTTT
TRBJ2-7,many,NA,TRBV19,CASRHGGGAYEQYF,TGTGCCAGTAGACATGGAGGTGGGGCCTACGAGCAGTACTTC
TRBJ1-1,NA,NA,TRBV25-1,CASSEYEGAFF,TGTGCCAGCAGTGAATATGAAGGGGCTTTCTTT
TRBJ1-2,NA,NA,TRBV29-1,CSLVPAYGYTF,TGCAGCTTGGTTCCGGCCTATGGCTACACCTTC
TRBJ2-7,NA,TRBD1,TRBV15,CATSSPGQPGIRVSYF,TGTGCCACCAGCAGCCCGGGACAGCCTGGAATACGAGTGTCGTACTTC
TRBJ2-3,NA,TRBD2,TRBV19,CASSTSGDTDTQYF,TGTGCCAGTAGTACTAGCGGGGACACAGATACGCAGTATTTT
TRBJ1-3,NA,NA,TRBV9,CASSGAEGNTIYF,TGTGCCAGCAGCGGGGCAGAGGGAAACACCATATATTTT
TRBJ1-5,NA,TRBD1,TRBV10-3,CAIGQDQHF,TGTGCCATCGGACAGGACCAGCATTTT
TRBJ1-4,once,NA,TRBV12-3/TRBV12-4,CASSPTTGRKLFF,TGTGCCAGCAGTCCGACGACAGGACGAAAACTGTTTTTT
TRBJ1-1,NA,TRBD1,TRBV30,CAWIPRGLEAFF,TGTGCCTGGATTCCCAGGGGGCTGGAAGCTTTCTTT
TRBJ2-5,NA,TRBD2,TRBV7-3,CASSGGTSKETQYF,TGTGCCAGCAGCGGAGGGACTAGTAAAGAGACCCAGTACTTC
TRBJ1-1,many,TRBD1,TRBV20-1,CSTPGQINTEAFF,TGCAGTACTCCGGGACAGATTAACACTGAAGCTTTCTTT
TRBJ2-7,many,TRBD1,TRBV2,CASRVGTGKENEQYF,TGTGCCAGCAGGGTTGGGACAGGGAAGGAAAACGAGCAGTACTTC
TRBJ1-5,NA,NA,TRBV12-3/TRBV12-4,CAGSRRGPRLPQHF,TGTGCCGGCTCTCGACGAGGGCCCCGGTTGCCCCAGCATTTT